This TCR beta chain was recorded in a study of OX40 agonist ivuxolimab in advanced cancers. Study-level results: Patients with a partial response at 0.1-3.0 mg/kg had among the lowest clonal expansion.

A word on this clone: What it binds is unknown.

With 5 bases clipped from V and 1 base from J, the junction kept 5 bases outside the gene matches. The CDR3 runs 15 residues. Germline values: CDR1 LNHNV, CDR2 YYDKDF (reference sequence). Using immunoSEQ multiplex PCR, the repertoire was profiled, and TCRdb retains in-frame clones only, with some absent. The repertoire holds over 55,000 clones, with approximately 85% as singletons. V is TRBV15 and J is TRBJ2-7, with 10 bases lining up with TRBD1. Sequencing used CD4+ or CD8+ T cells sorted from blood, obtained in a trial of the OX40 agonist ivuxolimab. The sequence derives from an adult with an advanced solid tumor such as melanoma, head and neck, liver or kidney cancer. The CDR3 reads CATSAPGQGSYEQYF. CDR3 DNA: TGTGCCACCAGCGCCCCGGGACAGGGGTCCTACGAGCAGTACTTC.